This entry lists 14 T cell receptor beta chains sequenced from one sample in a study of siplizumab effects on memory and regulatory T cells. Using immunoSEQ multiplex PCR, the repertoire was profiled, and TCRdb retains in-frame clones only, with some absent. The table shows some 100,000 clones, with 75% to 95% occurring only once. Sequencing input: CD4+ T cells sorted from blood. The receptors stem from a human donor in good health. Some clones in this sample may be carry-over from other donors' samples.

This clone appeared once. The CDR3 DNA reads TGTGCCAGCAGACGAGAAGCGGGAGTAAGTTCGGGCACAGATACGCAGTATTTT. Translation gives CASRREAGVSSGTDTQYF. This chain connects TRBV7-8 to TRBJ2-3, with 8 bases that match TRBD2. J gave up 1 base and V 6 bases, and 15 bases lay outside the gene matches. Germline V gives CDR1 SGHVS, CDR2 FQNEAQ. CDR3 length equals 18 residues.

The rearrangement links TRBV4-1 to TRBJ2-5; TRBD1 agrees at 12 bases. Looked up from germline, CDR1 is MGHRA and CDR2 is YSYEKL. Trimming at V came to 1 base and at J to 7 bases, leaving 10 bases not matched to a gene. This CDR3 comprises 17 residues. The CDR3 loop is CASSQAAPGQGAGTQYF. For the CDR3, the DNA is TGCGCCAGCAGCCAAGCCGCACCGGGACAGGGGGCAGGGACCCAGTACTTC.

The CDR3 reads CASTTVAGTGAEQFF. The CDR3, as DNA: TGTGCCAGCACTACCGTCGCGGGGACAGGGGCAGAGCAGTTCTTC. V gene TRBV5-5 combines with J gene TRBJ2-1, with 10 bases identical to TRBD1. The CDR3 sequence is 15 residues long. The J segment lost 10 bases and the V segment lost 6 bases, leaving 13 bases of the junction unmatched. Germline V gene sequence: CDR1 SGHKS, CDR2 YYEKEE (reference sequence). The complete variable domain, with remaining parts taken from reference TRBV5-5 and TRBJ2-1, reads DAGVTQSPTHLIKTRGQQVTLRCSPISGHKSVSWYQQVLGQGPQFIFQYYEKEERGRGNFPDRFSARQFPNYSSELNVNALLLGDSALYLCASTTVAGTGAEQFFGPGTRLTVL.

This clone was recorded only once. CDR3 coding DNA: TGTGCCACCCCCTATGGGGATACAGGGGCAGTTCGTGAAAAACTGTTTTTT. The encoded protein is CATPYGDTGAVREKLFF. V is TRBV7-9 and J is TRBJ1-4; 7 bases are shared with TRBD1. J was trimmed by 7 bases and V by 10 bases; bases with no gene match: 21. Germline V lookup: CDR1 SEHNR, CDR2 FQNEAQ (reference sequence). This CDR3 has 17 amino acids.

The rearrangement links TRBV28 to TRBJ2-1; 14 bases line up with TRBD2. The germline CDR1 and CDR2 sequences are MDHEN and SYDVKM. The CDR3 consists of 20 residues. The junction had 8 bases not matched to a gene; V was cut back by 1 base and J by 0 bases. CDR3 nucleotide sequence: TGTGCCAGCAGTTTATATTGGACTAGCGGGAGGACCACCTCCTACAATGAGCAGTTCTTC. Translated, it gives CASSLYWTSGRTTSYNEQFF.

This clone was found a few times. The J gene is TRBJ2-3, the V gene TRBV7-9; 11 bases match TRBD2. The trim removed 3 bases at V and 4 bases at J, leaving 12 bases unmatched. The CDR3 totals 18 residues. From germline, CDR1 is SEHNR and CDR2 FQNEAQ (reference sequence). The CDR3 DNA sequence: TGTGCCAGCAGCTTCCCTTTCCGACTAGCGGGACCCGCAGATACGCAGTATTTT. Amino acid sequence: CASSFPFRLAGPADTQYF.

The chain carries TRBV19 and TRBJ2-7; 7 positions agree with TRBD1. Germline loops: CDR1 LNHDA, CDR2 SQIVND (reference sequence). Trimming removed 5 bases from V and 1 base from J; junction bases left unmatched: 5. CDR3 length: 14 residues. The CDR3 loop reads CASSHTGASYEQYF. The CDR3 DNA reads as TGTGCCAGTAGTCACACAGGGGCTTCCTACGAGCAGTACTTC.

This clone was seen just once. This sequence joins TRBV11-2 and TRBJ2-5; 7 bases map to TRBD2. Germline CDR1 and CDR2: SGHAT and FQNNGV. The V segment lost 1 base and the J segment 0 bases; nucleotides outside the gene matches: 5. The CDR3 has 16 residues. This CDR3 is CASSLGLRGYQETQYF. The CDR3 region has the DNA TGTGCCAGCAGCTTAGGACTGCGGGGGTACCAAGAGACCCAGTACTTC.

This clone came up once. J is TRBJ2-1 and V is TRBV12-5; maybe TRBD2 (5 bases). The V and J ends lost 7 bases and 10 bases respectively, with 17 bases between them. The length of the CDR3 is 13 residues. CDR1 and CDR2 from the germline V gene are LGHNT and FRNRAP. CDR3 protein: CASAQASLREQFF. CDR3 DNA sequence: TGTGCTAGTGCCCAAGCTAGCCTGAGGGAGCAGTTCTTC.

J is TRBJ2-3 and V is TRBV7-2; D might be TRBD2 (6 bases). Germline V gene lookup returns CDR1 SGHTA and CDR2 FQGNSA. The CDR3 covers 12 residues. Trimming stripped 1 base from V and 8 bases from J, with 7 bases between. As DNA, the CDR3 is TGTGCCAGCAGCTTAGGGAGGGGTACGCAGTATTTT. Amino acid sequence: CASSLGRGTQYF.

The CDR3 DNA reads TGTGCCAGCAGCTTGGGTCGGAACACTGAAGCTTTCTTT. This codes for CASSLGRNTEAFF. V usage is TRBV7-8 and J usage is TRBJ1-1; D call uncertain. V lost 3 bases, J lost 1 base, and 6 bases lay in between. CDR3 length equals 13 residues. In germline, CDR1 is SGHVS, CDR2 FQNEAQ.

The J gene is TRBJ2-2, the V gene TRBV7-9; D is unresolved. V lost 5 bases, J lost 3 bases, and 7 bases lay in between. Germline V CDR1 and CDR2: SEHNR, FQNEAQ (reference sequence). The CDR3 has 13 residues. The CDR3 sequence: CASSLPYTGELFF. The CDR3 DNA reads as TGTGCCAGCAGCCTCCCATACACCGGGGAGCTGTTTTTT.

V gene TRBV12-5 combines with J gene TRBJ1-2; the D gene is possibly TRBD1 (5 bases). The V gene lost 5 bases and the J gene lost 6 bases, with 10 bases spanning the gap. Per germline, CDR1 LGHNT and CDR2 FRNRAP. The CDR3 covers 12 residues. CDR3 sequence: CASGRDVDGYTF. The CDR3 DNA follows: TGTGCTAGTGGTCGGGACGTTGATGGCTACACCTTC.

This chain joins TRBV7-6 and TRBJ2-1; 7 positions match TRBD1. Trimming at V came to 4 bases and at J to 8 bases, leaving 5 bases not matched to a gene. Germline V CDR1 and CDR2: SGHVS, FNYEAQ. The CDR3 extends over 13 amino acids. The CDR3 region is CASSWTGVHEQFF. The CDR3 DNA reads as TGTGCCAGCAGCTGGACAGGAGTCCATGAGCAGTTCTTC.